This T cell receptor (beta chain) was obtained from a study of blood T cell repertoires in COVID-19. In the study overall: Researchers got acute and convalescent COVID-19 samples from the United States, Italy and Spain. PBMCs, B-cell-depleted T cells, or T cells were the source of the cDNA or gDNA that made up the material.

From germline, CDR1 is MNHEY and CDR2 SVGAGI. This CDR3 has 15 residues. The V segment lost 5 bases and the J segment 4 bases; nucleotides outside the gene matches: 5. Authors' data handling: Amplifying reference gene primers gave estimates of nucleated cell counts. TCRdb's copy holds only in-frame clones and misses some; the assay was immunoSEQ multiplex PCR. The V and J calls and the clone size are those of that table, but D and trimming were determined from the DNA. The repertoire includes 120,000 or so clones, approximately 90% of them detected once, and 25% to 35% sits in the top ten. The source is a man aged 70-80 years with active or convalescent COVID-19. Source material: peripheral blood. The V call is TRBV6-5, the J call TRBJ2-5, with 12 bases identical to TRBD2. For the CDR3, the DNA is TGTGCCAGCAGTAGAGGACTAGCGGGACTAGAGACCCAGTACTTC. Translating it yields CASSRGLAGLETQYF.